This T cell receptor (beta chain) came from a study of blood T cell repertoires in COVID-19. Trimming cost V 4 bases and J 8 bases; bases outside gene matches: 4. This CDR3 spans 13 amino acids. Germline V gene lookup returns CDR1 SGHTA and CDR2 FQGTGA. The data were produced by immunoSEQ multiplex PCR, yet TCRdb's version contains in-frame clones alone and is incomplete. The data hold more than 250,000 clones, with around nine tenths observed a single time. This clone appeared a single time. The specimen was peripheral blood. The sequence derives from a man in his fifties or sixties with active or convalescent COVID-19. The chain uses TRBV7-3 and TRBJ1-2, with TRBD1 matching over 10 bases. The CDR3 is CASSSTGGLGYTF. The CDR3 DNA reads TGTGCCAGCAGCTCGACAGGGGGCTTGGGCTACACCTTC.